A selection of T cell receptor beta chains follows, all from one sample in a study of response to subunit inactivated influenza vaccine. TCRdb independently ran MiXCR on the RT-PCR reads; one entry per CDR3 protein. The sample holds hundreds of thousands of distinct CDR3 sequences, roughly 14% seen once. The sequenced sample was PBMCs from blood, obtained about 13 days after vaccination. These receptors were collected from a man in his forties or fifties who received an inactivated influenza vaccine. Each CDR3 is given with its conserved first and last residue. The D gene is left open where the match is weak. Clone size, where shown, is once, few, many, or a class for clones that have expanded.

abundance	v_gene	d_gene	j_gene	CDR3nt	CDR3aa
NA	TRBV4-3	TRBD2	TRBJ2-5	TGCGCCAGCAGCCAAGCTAGCGGGGGGGCCTCGGAGACCCAGTACTTC	CASSQASGGASETQYF
NA	TRBV25-1	NA	TRBJ2-1	TGTGCCAGCAGTGAATCCGCAGTACGGAACAATGAGCAGTTCTTC	CASSESAVRNNEQFF
NA	TRBV4-2	NA	TRBJ1-4	TGTGCCAGCAGCCAGGGTCAGCCGGATGAAAAACTGTTTTTT	CASSQGQPDEKLFF
NA	TRBV11-1	TRBD2	TRBJ2-2	TGTGCCAGCAGCTGGACTAGCGGGATGAATACGAACACCGGGGAGCTGTTTTTT	CASSWTSGMNTNTGELFF
few	TRBV20-1	TRBD2	TRBJ2-5	TGCAGTGCTAGAGTATATGTTTCGGCTAGCGGGGGGCAAGAGACCCAGTACTTC	CSARVYVSASGGQETQYF
NA	TRBV6-4	NA	TRBJ2-5	TGTGCCAGCAGTAAGGACGGGGCCTATGGGGAGACCCAGTACTTC	CASSKDGAYGETQYF
NA	TRBV7-2	NA	TRBJ2-7	TGTGCCAGCAGCATTACGGGCGGCTCAACCTACGAGCAGTACTTC	CASSITGGSTYEQYF
few	TRBV12-3/TRBV12-4	NA	TRBJ2-7	TGTGCCAGCAGTAATATAGGCAGGGCGGTCCACGAGCAGTACTTC	CASSNIGRAVHEQYF
few	TRBV7-3	NA	TRBJ2-1	TGTGCCAGCAGCTTAAACTCCCCCAGCGAGCAGTTCTTC	CASSLNSPSEQFF
NA	TRBV7-8	NA	TRBJ2-2	TGTGCCAGCAGCTTAGGAGGTAGCGGGAACACCGGGGAGCTGTTTTTT	CASSLGGSGNTGELFF
NA	TRBV12-3/TRBV12-4	NA	TRBJ2-1	TGTGCCAGCAGGCATCAGGGTGACAATGAGCAGTTCTTC	CASRHQGDNEQFF
NA	TRBV29-1	NA	TRBJ1-1	TGCAGCGTTGCGGCGGTACATGAAGCTTTCTTT	CSVAAVHEAFF
NA	TRBV28	TRBD1	TRBJ1-1	TGTGCCAGCAGTAAGACAGGGTTATACACTGAAGCTTTCTTT	CASSKTGLYTEAFF
few	TRBV10-3	NA	TRBJ2-7	TGTGCCATCAGTGAGTCGGGGCAGTGGACCCACGAGCAGTACTTC	CAISESGQWTHEQYF
NA	TRBV20-1	NA	TRBJ1-4	TGCAGTGCTAGCACGAACGAAAAACTGTTTTTT	CSASTNEKLFF
few	TRBV28	TRBD2	TRBJ2-1	TGTGCCAGCAGTCCCATAGCGGGATCCTCCTACAATGAGCAGTTCTTC	CASSPIAGSSYNEQFF
few	TRBV7-9	TRBD1	TRBJ2-1	TGTGCCAGCAGCTTAAGGGGACAGGGGGTGTTTGAGCAGTTCTTC	CASSLRGQGVFEQFF
NA	TRBV7-2	TRBD1	TRBJ2-7	TGTGCCAGCAGCTCCCAGGGATGGGACAGGACGGCCTACGAGCAGTACTTC	CASSSQGWDRTAYEQYF